Each of the 21 T cell receptor beta chains below was sequenced from the same sample in a study of cytomegalovirus exposure and HLA in healthy donors. The PCR used 60 Vbeta and 13 Jbeta primers. The data were produced by immunoSEQ multiplex PCR, yet TCRdb's version contains in-frame clones alone and is incomplete. In the table there are approximately 190,000 clones, approximately 84% of which are singletons. Material: PBMCs. Receptors originate from a woman aged 50 to 60 in good health and CMV-seropositive.

This clone was found once. The chain carries TRBV19 and TRBJ2-7; D is undetermined. The V and J ends lost 2 bases and 1 base respectively, with 12 bases between them. Per the germline V gene, CDR1 is LNHDA and CDR2 is SQIVND (reference sequence). The CDR3 totals 15 residues. DNA of the CDR3: TGTGCCAGTAGTATAAGTATAGCAGATTCCTACGAGCAGTACTTC. This translates into CASSISIADSYEQYF.

The chain uses TRBV7-9 and TRBJ2-5; 7 positions match TRBD1. The CDR3 sequence is 14 residues long. The V segment lost 5 bases and the J segment 2 bases; nucleotides outside the gene matches: 5. Germline-derived CDR1 and CDR2 are SEHNR and FQNEAQ (reference sequence). The CDR3 is CASSHGTAQETQYF. The CDR3 nucleotides read TGTGCCAGCAGCCACGGGACAGCGCAAGAGACCCAGTACTTC.

The rearrangement uses TRBV28 and TRBJ1-6, with a possible D match to TRBD1 (6 bases). This CDR3 spans 13 amino acids. V lost 7 bases and J 5 bases, leaving 9 bases between the germline ends. Germline CDR1 and CDR2: MDHEN and SYDVKM. The CDR3 DNA reads as TGTGCCAGCATCCAGGGGAATAATTCACCCCTCCACTTT. It yields the protein CASIQGNNSPLHF.

The rearrangement joins TRBV5-1 to TRBJ1-4, with D possibly TRBD1 on 5 matching bases. This CDR3 is built from 15 residues. Germline V CDR1 and CDR2: SGHRS, YFSETQ. V shed 0 bases and J shed 3 bases, with 9 bases lying between them. CDR3 region: CASSLEAGPNEKLFF. CDR3 nucleotides: TGCGCCAGCAGCTTGGAAGCAGGGCCTAATGAAAAACTGTTTTTT.

CDR3 residues: CASSSSPGEKNTEAFF. CDR3 DNA sequence: TGCGCCAGCAGCTCATCTCCAGGGGAGAAGAACACTGAAGCTTTCTTT. The V and J genes are TRBV5-1 and TRBJ1-1, with D perhaps matching TRBD1 (6 bases). Germline V gene sequence: CDR1 SGHRS, CDR2 YFSETQ. This CDR3 comprises 16 residues. V gave up 3 bases and J gave up 1 base, with 16 bases separating them.

The chain has TRBV6-6 and TRBJ1-5; the D gene is possibly TRBD1 (6 bases). V was clipped by 6 bases and J by 3 bases, with 9 bases between them. There are 13 residues in the CDR3. Germline CDR1 reads MNHNY; CDR2 reads SVGAGI (reference sequence). Here the CDR3 reads CASRQGLNQPQHF. The CDR3 nucleotides are TGTGCCAGCAGACAGGGTCTCAATCAGCCCCAGCATTTT.

V usage is TRBV9 and J usage is TRBJ1-1, with a possible D match to TRBD1 (5 bases). V lost 0 bases, J lost 3 bases, and 15 bases lay in between. This CDR3 is built from 16 residues. Per the germline V gene, CDR1 is SGDLS and CDR2 is YYNGEE. CDR3 nucleotide sequence: TGTGCCAGCAGCGTAGCCCCCCAGGGAACTGACACTGAAGCTTTCTTT. Translation gives CASSVAPQGTDTEAFF.

The chain uses TRBV30 and TRBJ1-2; TRBD1 aligns across 7 bases. Germline V CDR1 and CDR2: GTSNPN, SVGIG (reference sequence). V was pared by 4 bases and J by 3 bases, with 2 bases of the junction left unmatched. CDR3 length: 12 residues. The CDR3 DNA reads TGTGCCTGGAAGGGGGCCGACTATGGCTACACCTTC. Amino acid sequence: CAWKGADYGYTF.

The chain combines TRBV2 with TRBJ2-2; unclear D gene. The V end lost 3 bases, the J end lost 7 bases, and 6 bases lay between the germline ends. Germline CDR1 SNHLY, CDR2 FYNNEI. The CDR3 has 12 amino acids. Here the CDR3 reads CASSEPVGELFF. In DNA, the CDR3 is TGTGCCAGCAGTGAGCCGGTCGGGGAGCTGTTTTTT.

V usage is TRBV7-9 and J usage is TRBJ2-7, with a tentative D call TRBD2 (5 bases). Germline V gives CDR1 SEHNR, CDR2 FQNEAQ (reference sequence). The CDR3 spans 14 residues. V lost 1 base and J 3 bases, leaving 10 bases between the germline ends. CDR3 protein: CASSLGGSYYEQYF. Written as DNA, the CDR3 is TGTGCCAGCAGCTTAGGAGGGTCCTACTACGAGCAGTACTTC.

The chain links TRBV5-1 to TRBJ2-5, with 15 bases identical to TRBD2. Germline loops: CDR1 SGHRS, CDR2 YFSETQ. This CDR3 region has 16 residues. V was pared by 4 bases and J by 4 bases, with 5 bases of the junction left unmatched. CDR3 sequence reads: CASSTGLAGGIETQYF. As DNA, the CDR3 is TGCGCCAGCAGCACGGGACTAGCGGGGGGTATAGAGACCCAGTACTTC.

The gene calls are TRBV19 and TRBJ1-5; D possibly corresponds to TRBD1 (5 bases). The V gene lost 6 bases and the J gene lost 12 bases, with 24 bases spanning the gap. CDR3 size: 15 residues. Germline V gene sequence: CDR1 LNHDA, CDR2 SQIVND (reference sequence). CDR3 coding DNA: TGTGCCAGTAGCAGTATAGTTCCGAGGTCCGGGGGCCAGCATTTT. The encoded protein is CASSSIVPRSGGQHF. The whole variable domain, remainder taken from reference TRBV19 and TRBJ1-5, is DGGITQSPKYLFRKEGQNVTLSCEQNLNHDAMYWYRQDPGQGLRLIYYSQIVNDFQKGDIAEGYSVSREKKESFPLTVTSAQKNPTAFYLCASSSIVPRSGGQHFGDGTRLSIL.

The chain joins TRBV4-1 to TRBJ2-3; D may be TRBD2 (5 bases). V was clipped by 0 bases and J by 4 bases, with 11 bases between them. The CDR3 length is 15 residues. Germline CDR1 reads MGHRA; CDR2 reads YSYEKL. CDR3 in DNA: TGCGCCAGCAGCCAAGAACGAAACGGGGCAGATACGCAGTATTTT. Translated, it gives CASSQERNGADTQYF.

V and J are TRBV7-6 and TRBJ2-5, with 8 positions matching TRBD2. The germline V gene has CDR1 SGHVS and CDR2 FNYEAQ. The junction had 8 bases not matched to a gene; V was cut back by 0 bases and J by 5 bases. The CDR3 is made up of 16 amino acids. The CDR3 nucleotides are TGTGCCAGCAGCTTAGCGGTGTCGGGGGGGTTGGAGACCCAGTACTTC. It encodes CASSLAVSGGLETQYF.

V usage is TRBV2 and J usage is TRBJ1-2; D is unclear. CDR1 and CDR2 from the germline V gene are SNHLY and FYNNEI. The CDR3 totals 14 residues. V was trimmed by 5 bases and J by 2 bases, leaving 12 bases between them. CDR3 residues: CASSRDVGNYGYTF. CDR3 nucleotides: TGTGCCAGCAGTCGGGATGTTGGGAACTATGGCTACACCTTC.

The rearrangement joins TRBV28 to TRBJ1-4; tentatively, D is TRBD1 (6 bases). CDR3 length: 15 residues. V gave up 3 bases and J gave up 8 bases, with 16 bases separating them. Germline loops: CDR1 MDHEN, CDR2 SYDVKM. DNA for the CDR3: TGTGCCAGCAGTTTGTATGAGGGGCAGGGGGAAAAACTGTTTTTT. This codes for CASSLYEGQGEKLFF.

The chain links TRBV7-2 to TRBJ2-1, with D perhaps TRBD2 (6 bases). The CDR3 loop spans 15 amino acids. Germline loops: CDR1 SGHTA, CDR2 FQGNSA. V lost 4 bases and J lost 6, with 16 bases in between. The CDR3 DNA is TGTGCCAGCAGCTCCCTCGGGGGACTCCTCAATGAGCAGTTCTTC. Translated: CASSSLGGLLNEQFF. The full variable domain, in which reference TRBV7-2 and TRBJ2-1 provide the parts outside the CDR3, is GAGVSQSPSNKVTEKGKDVELRCDPISGHTALYWYRQSLGQGLEFLIYFQGNSAPDKSGLPSDRFSAERTGGSVSTLTIQRTQQEDSAVYLCASSSLGGLLNEQFFGPGTRLTVL.

The chain recombines TRBV7-9 with TRBJ2-7; TRBD1 is a possible D gene (6 bases). Trimming took 7 bases from V and 1 from J, leaving 14 bases between them. Germline V lookup: CDR1 SEHNR, CDR2 FQNEAQ (reference sequence). This CDR3 has 14 amino acids. The CDR3, as DNA: TGTGCCAGCATCCAGGACGGGACATCCTACGAGCAGTACTTC. Encoded protein: CASIQDGTSYEQYF. The whole variable domain, filled in from reference TRBV7-9 and TRBJ2-7, reads DTGVSQNPRHKITKRGQNVTFRCDPISEHNRLYWYRQTLGQGPEFLTYFQNEAQLEKSRLLSDRFSAERPKGSFSTLEIQRTEQGDSAMYLCASIQDGTSYEQYFGPGTRLTVT.

The V and J genes are TRBV6-5 and TRBJ2-3; D not resolved. The germline V gene has CDR1 MNHEY and CDR2 SVGAGI. The CDR3 is 15 amino acids. Trimming pared 2 bases from V and 1 base from J, leaving 10 bases between. The CDR3 sequence is CASSYEVSGTDTQYF. CDR3 bases: TGTGCCAGCAGTTACGAGGTCTCGGGCACAGATACGCAGTATTTT.

CDR3 sequence (DNA): TGTGCCAGCAGGGGGACTAGCGGCAGACCAGATACGCAGTATTTT. It encodes CASRGTSGRPDTQYF. The V gene is TRBV7-9, the J gene TRBJ2-3; 11 bases are shared with TRBD2. CDR3 size: 15 residues. CDR1 and CDR2 (germline): SEHNR, FQNEAQ (reference sequence). The V segment lost 6 bases and the J segment 4 bases; nucleotides outside the gene matches: 6.

This clone was picked up one time. The chain combines TRBV2 with TRBJ1-6, with 7 bases identical to TRBD1. Germline assignment: CDR1 SNHLY and CDR2 FYNNEI. V lost 6 bases, J lost 9 bases, and 8 bases stayed unmatched. This CDR3 is built from 14 residues. The CDR3 here is CASRADRAGSPLHF. CDR3 nucleotide sequence: TGTGCCAGCAGGGCAGACAGGGCTGGTTCACCCCTCCACTTT.